Here is one TCR beta chain with its context. Its matching antigen is unknown. This CDR3 contains 16 residues. Trimming pared 3 bases from V and 0 bases from J, leaving 12 bases between. Germline V gene data show CDR1 as LGHNA and CDR2 as YNFKEQ. This PCR relied on a set of 60 Vbeta primers and 13 Jbeta primers. Profiled with immunoSEQ multiplex PCR; TCRdb holds only in-frame clones, not every one. This table holds 200,000 to 250,000 clones, under 90% found once. This specimen comes from a study of cytomegalovirus exposure and HLA in healthy donors. Study outcomes and limitations: By HLA locus, TCR association rates varied in a later analysis, with DRB1 showing the most and HLA-C the fewest.

The rearrangement uses TRBV4-2 and TRBJ2-1, with D unclear. Sequenced input: PBMCs. This clonotype was sampled from a human donor in good health. In nucleotides, the CDR3 is TGTGCCAGCAGCCAGGGTCGCCGGAGCTCCTACAATGAGCAGTTCTTC. This codes for CASSQGRRSSYNEQFF.